Given below is one TCR beta chain in context. Its matching antigen is unknown. This entry is derived from a study of tumor and adjacent non-tumor tissue in lung cancer. Study summary: There were about 12 adenocarcinoma, a couple of squamous cell carcinoma and 1 small cell lung cancer cases. Study-wide results and caveats: Higher tumor TCR diversity was associated with shorter survival. TCR diversity was significantly greater in tumor than normal lung tissue.

No cell sorting was done before RNA was extracted from the tissue. More than 3 cm separated this lung sample from the edge of the tumor. Donors were chemotherapy-naive, newly diagnosed lung cancer surgical patients in China, August–late 2014. The CDR3 sequence is 16 residues long. Trimming shortened V by 1 base and J by 7 bases, and 20 bases separated the two germline ends. CDR1 and CDR2 from the germline V gene are MGHRA and YSYEKL. The library came from three nested PCR rounds adapted from ARM-PCR protocols. TCRdb reprocessed the multiplex PCR reads with MiXCR, giving one entry per CDR3 protein. The data contain about 48,000 distinct CDR3 sequences, around 60% of them seen just once; the ten biggest clones take up 30%.

The chain recombines TRBV4-1 with TRBJ2-7; D possibly uses TRBD1 or TRBD2 (5 bases each). The sample taken for sequencing was distant non-tumor lung tissue. The source is an older woman with non-small cell lung cancer. The CDR3 loop reads CASSQVVMGRSEEQYF. In nucleotides, the CDR3 is TGCGCCAGCAGCCAAGTCGTTATGGGACGGAGCGAGGAGCAGTACTTC.